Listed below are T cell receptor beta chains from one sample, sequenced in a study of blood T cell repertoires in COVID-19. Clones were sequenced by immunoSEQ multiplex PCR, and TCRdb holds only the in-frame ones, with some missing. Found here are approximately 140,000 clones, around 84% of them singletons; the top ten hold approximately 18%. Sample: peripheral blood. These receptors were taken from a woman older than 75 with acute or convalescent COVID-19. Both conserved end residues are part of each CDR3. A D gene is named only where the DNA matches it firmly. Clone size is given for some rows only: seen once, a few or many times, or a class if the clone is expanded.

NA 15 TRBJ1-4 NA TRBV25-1 CASSDRWGPNEKLFF TGTGCCAGCAGTGACCGTTGGGGGCCGAATGAAAAACTGTTTTTT
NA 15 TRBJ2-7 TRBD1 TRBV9 CASSVGTGIEYEQYF TGTGCCAGCAGCGTCGGGACAGGGATCGAATACGAGCAGTACTTC
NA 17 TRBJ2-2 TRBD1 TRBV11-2 CASSPKGQGYHTGELFF TGTGCCAGCAGCCCAAAGGGACAGGGATATCACACCGGGGAGCTGTTTTTT
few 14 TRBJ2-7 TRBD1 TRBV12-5 CASGSSGQGYEQYF TGTGCTAGTGGTAGCTCGGGACAGGGGTACGAGCAGTACTTC
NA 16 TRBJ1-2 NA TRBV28 CASSLVRTGANYGYTF TGTGCCAGCAGTTTGGTCAGGACGGGAGCTAACTATGGCTACACCTTC
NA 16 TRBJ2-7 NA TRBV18 CASSPGGRASSYEQYF TGTGCCAGCTCACCAGGTGGCAGGGCGAGCTCCTACGAGCAGTACTTC
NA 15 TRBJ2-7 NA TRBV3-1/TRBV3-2 CASSQNPGSQYEQYF TGTGCCAGCAGCCAAAATCCCGGGAGTCAATACGAGCAGTACTTC
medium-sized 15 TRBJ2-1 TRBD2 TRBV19 CASSLVAGDYNEQFF TGTGCCAGTAGTCTCGTAGCGGGGGACTACAATGAGCAGTTCTTC
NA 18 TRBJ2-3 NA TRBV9 CASSVPPVGRPFGDTQYF TGTGCCAGCAGCGTTCCCCCCGTCGGGAGACCTTTTGGAGATACGCAGTATTTT
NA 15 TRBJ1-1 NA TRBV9 CASGPGGAMNTEAFF TGTGCCAGCGGCCCTGGGGGGGCCATGAACACTGAAGCTTTCTTT
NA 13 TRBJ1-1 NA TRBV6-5 CASSYKRGTEAFF TGTGCCAGCAGTTACAAGCGGGGGACTGAAGCTTTCTTT
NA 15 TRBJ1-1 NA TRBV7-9 CASSRGGTRNTEAFF TGTGCCAGCAGCCGGGGGGGGACCCGGAACACTGAAGCTTTCTTT
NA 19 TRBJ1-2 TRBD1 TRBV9 CASSIGGQGAGFTNYGYTF TGTGCCAGCAGCATTGGGGGACAGGGGGCGGGCTTTACAAACTATGGCTACACCTTC
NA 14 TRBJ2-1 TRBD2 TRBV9 CASSPAGLAAEQFF TGTGCCAGCAGCCCCGCGGGACTAGCGGCTGAGCAGTTCTTC
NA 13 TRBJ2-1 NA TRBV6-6 CASSYSKHNEQFF TGTGCCAGCAGTTACTCGAAGCACAATGAGCAGTTCTTC
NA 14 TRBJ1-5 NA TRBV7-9 CASSPRGNGQPQHF TGTGCCAGCAGCCCCCGGGGTAACGGTCAGCCCCAGCATTTT
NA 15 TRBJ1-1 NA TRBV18 CASSPPGGRGTEAFF TGTGCCAGCTCACCACCCGGCGGAAGGGGCACTGAAGCTTTCTTT
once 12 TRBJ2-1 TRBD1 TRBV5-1 CASSRQGDEQFF TGCGCCAGCAGCCGACAGGGTGATGAGCAGTTCTTC
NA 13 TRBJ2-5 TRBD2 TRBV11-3 CASSSGLEGTQYF TGTGCCAGCAGCTCGGGACTAGAGGGGACCCAGTACTTC
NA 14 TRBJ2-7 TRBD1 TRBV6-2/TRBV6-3 CASSYLDRGGEQYF TGTGCCAGCAGTTACCTGGACAGGGGGGGCGAGCAGTACTTC
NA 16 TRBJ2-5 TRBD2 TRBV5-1 CASSLYSSGNQETQYF TGCGCCAGCAGCTTGTATTCTAGCGGAAACCAAGAGACCCAGTACTTC
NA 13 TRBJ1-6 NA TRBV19 CASSTGGNSPLHF TGTGCCAGTAGTACAGGAGGAAACTCACCCCTCCACTTT
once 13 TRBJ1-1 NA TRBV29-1 CSVEEGASTEAFF TGCAGCGTTGAAGAGGGGGCAAGCACTGAAGCTTTCTTT
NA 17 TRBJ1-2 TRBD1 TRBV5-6 CASSWGTGGNNYYGYTF TGTGCCAGCAGCTGGGGGACAGGGGGTAACAATTACTATGGCTACACCTTC
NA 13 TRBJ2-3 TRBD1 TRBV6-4 CASRNRGEDTQYF TGTGCCAGCAGAAACAGGGGAGAGGATACGCAGTATTTT
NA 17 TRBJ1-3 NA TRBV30 CAWSVDRVRGGGNTIYF TGTGCCTGGAGTGTGGATCGGGTACGAGGGGGTGGAAACACCATATATTTT
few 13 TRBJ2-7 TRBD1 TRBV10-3 CAIMGWDRDEQYF TGTGCCATCATGGGCTGGGACAGGGACGAGCAGTACTTC
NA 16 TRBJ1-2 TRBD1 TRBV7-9 CASSLAQGQGVYGYTF TGTGCCAGCAGCTTAGCGCAGGGACAGGGCGTCTATGGCTACACCTTC
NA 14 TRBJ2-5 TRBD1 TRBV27 CASSDRDLQETQYF TGTGCCAGCAGCGACAGGGACCTACAAGAGACCCAGTACTTC
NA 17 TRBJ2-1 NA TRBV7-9 CASSFPSGGRRGNEQFF TGTGCCAGCAGCTTCCCCTCCGGTGGGAGACGGGGCAATGAGCAGTTCTTC
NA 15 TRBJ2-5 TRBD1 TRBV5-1 CASSQGQGALRTQYF TGCGCCAGCAGCCAGGGACAGGGGGCCTTGAGGACCCAGTACTTC
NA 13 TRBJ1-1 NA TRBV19 CASSSTGNTEAFF TGTGCCAGTAGTAGCACAGGGAACACTGAAGCTTTCTTT
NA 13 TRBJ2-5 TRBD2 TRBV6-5 CASTTGGRETQYF TGTGCCAGCACCACGGGGGGTCGAGAGACCCAGTACTTC
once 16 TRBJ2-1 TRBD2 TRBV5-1 CASSATSGRANNEQFF TGCGCCAGCAGCGCGACTAGCGGGAGGGCCAACAATGAGCAGTTCTTC
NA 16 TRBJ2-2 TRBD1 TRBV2 CASRGQPATNSGELFF TGTGCCAGCAGGGGACAGCCCGCGACAAACAGCGGGGAGCTGTTTTTT
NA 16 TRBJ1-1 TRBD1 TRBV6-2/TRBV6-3 CASSLRITGGVTEAFF TGTGCCAGCAGCCTCAGGATAACAGGGGGTGTCACTGAAGCTTTCTTT
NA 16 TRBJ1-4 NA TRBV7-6 CASSHERGGAFEKLFF TGTGCCAGCAGCCACGAACGCGGCGGGGCTTTTGAAAAACTGTTTTTT
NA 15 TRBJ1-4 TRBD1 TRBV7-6 CASSKGQGGNEKLFF TGTGCCAGCAGCAAGGGACAGGGTGGAAATGAAAAACTGTTTTTT
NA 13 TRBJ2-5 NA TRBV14 CASSHYVPETQYF TGTGCCAGCAGCCACTATGTTCCAGAGACCCAGTACTTC
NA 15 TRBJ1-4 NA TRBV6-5 CASSWGGTRNEKLFF TGTGCCAGCAGTTGGGGGGGGACAAGGAATGAAAAACTGTTTTTT
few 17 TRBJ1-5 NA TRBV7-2 CASSLVVSRGDDQPQHF TGTGCCAGCAGCTTAGTGGTCTCCCGGGGAGATGATCAGCCCCAGCATTTT
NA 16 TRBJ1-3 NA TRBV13 CASSLQGSGSGNTIYF TGTGCCAGCAGCTTACAGGGGAGTGGGTCTGGAAACACCATATATTTT